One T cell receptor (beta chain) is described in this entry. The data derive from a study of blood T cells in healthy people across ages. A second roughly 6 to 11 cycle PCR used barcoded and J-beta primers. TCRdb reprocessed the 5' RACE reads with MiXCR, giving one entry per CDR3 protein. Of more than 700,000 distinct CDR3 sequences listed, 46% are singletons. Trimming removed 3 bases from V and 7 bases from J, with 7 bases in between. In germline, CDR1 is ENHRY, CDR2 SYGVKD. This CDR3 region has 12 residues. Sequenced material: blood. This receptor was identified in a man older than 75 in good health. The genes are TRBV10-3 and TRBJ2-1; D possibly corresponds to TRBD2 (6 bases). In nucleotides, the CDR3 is TGTGCCATCAGTGATGGGGGGAATGAGCAGTTCTTC. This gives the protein CAISDGGNEQFF.